The 23 T cell receptor beta chains below come from one sample, sequenced in a study of OX40 agonist ivuxolimab in advanced cancers. Profiling relied on immunoSEQ multiplex PCR, and the TCRdb table lists in-frame clones only, not all of them. Of tens of thousands of clones in the sample, about 90% were seen once. The material was CD4+ or CD8+ T cells sorted from blood, obtained in a trial of the OX40 agonist ivuxolimab. The source of these receptors is an adult with an advanced solid tumor such as melanoma, head and neck, liver or kidney cancer.

The rearrangement uses TRBV10-1 and TRBJ2-7; TRBD1 matches at 8 bases. Germline CDR1 WNHNN, CDR2 SYGVQD (reference sequence). CDR3 length: 14 residues. Trimming at V came to 7 bases and at J to 2 bases, leaving 7 bases not matched to a gene. The CDR3 reads CASTPGGFPYEQYF. CDR3 DNA: TGCGCCAGCACCCCAGGGGGCTTTCCCTACGAGCAGTACTTC.

The chain links TRBV7-9 to TRBJ2-1, with a weak D call TRBD2 (5 bases). The ends were cut back, 5 bases at V and 1 base at J, with 9 bases in the middle. The germline CDR1 and CDR2 sequences are SEHNR and FQNEAQ (reference sequence). This CDR3 comprises 14 residues. In nucleotides, the CDR3 is TGTGCCAGCAGCCTGGACTCGTCCTACAATGAGCAGTTCTTC. This encodes CASSLDSSYNEQFF.

A single count supports this clone. The chain couples TRBV10-1 to TRBJ2-3, with 8 positions matching TRBD2. Germline loops: CDR1 WNHNN, CDR2 SYGVQD (reference sequence). The trim removed 0 bases at V and 6 bases at J, leaving 2 bases unmatched. This CDR3 has 14 residues. In nucleotides, the CDR3 is TGCGCCAGCAGTGAGTCGACTAGCGCCGATACGCAGTATTTT. It encodes CASSESTSADTQYF.

The chain joins TRBV5-8 to TRBJ1-5; 9 bases fit TRBD1. CDR3 size: 16 residues. V trimming: 2 bases; J trimming: 5 bases; junction bases outside the gene matches: 8. Germline V CDR1 and CDR2: SGHTS, YDEGEE. The CDR3 DNA sequence: TGTGCCAGCAGCTTATCCATGAGGACAGGGGATCAGCCCCAGCATTTT. Translated: CASSLSMRTGDQPQHF. Supplemented by reference TRBV5-8 and TRBJ1-5, the full variable domain reads EAGVTQSPTHLIKTRGQQATLRCSPISGHTSVYWYQQALGLGLQFLLWYDEGEERNRGNFPPRFSGRQFPNYSSELNVNALELEDSALYLCASSLSMRTGDQPQHFGDGTRLSIL.

This clone has only one observation. The rearrangement links TRBV4-1 to TRBJ2-5, with 9 nucleotides matching TRBD1. This CDR3 region has 16 residues. With 1 base clipped from V and 4 bases from J, the junction kept 7 bases outside the gene matches. Germline loops: CDR1 MGHRA, CDR2 YSYEKL. The CDR3 sequence is CASSQGGQGFAETQYF. In DNA, the CDR3 is TGCGCCAGCAGCCAAGGGGGACAGGGATTTGCAGAGACCCAGTACTTC.

V usage is TRBV5-5 and J usage is TRBJ1-2; no reliable D call. The CDR3 consists of 15 residues. CDR1 and CDR2 from the germline V gene are SGHKS and YYEKEE (reference sequence). Trimming pared 0 bases from V and 0 bases from J, leaving 9 bases between. Here the CDR3 DNA reads TGTGCCAGCAGCTTGGTAGGGCAGGCTAACTATGGCTACACCTTC. Its translation: CASSLVGQANYGYTF.

The chain recombines TRBV11-3 with TRBJ2-3; D is uncertain. Germline CDR1 is SGHNT and CDR2 is YENEEA. Trimming removed 7 bases from V and 3 bases from J, with 11 bases in between. The CDR3 runs 13 residues. CDR3 amino acids: CASKYLATDTQYF. For the CDR3, the DNA is TGTGCCAGCAAATACTTGGCGACAGATACGCAGTATTTT.

The rearrangement links TRBV28 to TRBJ1-5; D remains ambiguous. The length of the CDR3 is 14 residues. Germline CDR1 MDHEN, CDR2 SYDVKM. With 8 bases removed from V and 0 bases from J, the gap between germline ends came to 11 bases. CDR3 residues: CASRGGYSNQPQHF. The DNA of the CDR3 is TGTGCCAGCCGGGGTGGATATAGCAATCAGCCCCAGCATTTT.

A single count supports this clone. CDR3 residues: CASSVGALDTGELFF. The CDR3 bases are TGTGCCAGCAGCGTGGGGGCGTTGGACACCGGGGAGCTGTTTTTT. The chain uses TRBV9 and TRBJ2-2, with D maybe TRBD1 (6 bases). Germline V CDR1 and CDR2: SGDLS, YYNGEE. The CDR3 sequence is 15 residues long. The V end lost 2 bases, the J end lost 3 bases, and 11 bases lay between the germline ends.

The chain joins TRBV27 to TRBJ2-5; no firm D call. The DNA matches TRBJ2-7 better at its end, which makes the J call doubtful. Germline assignment: CDR1 MNHEY and CDR2 SMNVEV (reference sequence). The CDR3 sequence is 14 residues long. CDR3: CASSPQSGSYEQYF. The CDR3 DNA follows: TGTGCCAGCAGTCCCCAGTCCGGCTCCTACGAGCAGTACTTC.

CDR3 nucleotides: TGCGCCAGCAGCTTGGCCTCCGAGGGGTCCAAAAACATTCAGTACTTC. This sequence encodes CASSLASEGSKNIQYF. This chain joins TRBV5-1 and TRBJ2-4; D is tentatively TRBD1 or TRBD2 (5 bases each). Germline V lookup: CDR1 SGHRS, CDR2 YFSETQ. The CDR3 is 16 amino acids. The ends were cut back, 0 bases at V and 2 bases at J, with 12 bases in the middle.

The chain links TRBV6-5 to TRBJ1-1; D not resolved. This CDR3 is built from 15 residues. Germline V gives CDR1 MNHEY, CDR2 SVGAGI. Trimming removed 0 bases from V and 0 bases from J, with 8 bases in between. The CDR3 DNA reads TGTGCCAGCAGTTACTCATGGACGGTGAACACTGAAGCTTTCTTT. As protein: CASSYSWTVNTEAFF.

This rearrangement joins TRBV30 to TRBJ1-5, with D hard to call. Trimming removed 0 bases at V and 1 base at J, with 19 bases between. The CDR3 totals 18 residues. Germline V gives CDR1 GTSNPN, CDR2 SVGIG (reference sequence). For the CDR3, the DNA is TGTGCCTGGAGTGTACAAAGAACGGGGAAAGGGAGCAATCAGCCCCAGCATTTT. Translation: CAWSVQRTGKGSNQPQHF.

The rearrangement uses TRBV7-9 and TRBJ1-2, with 7 bases identical to TRBD1. Germline V gene data show CDR1 as SEHNR and CDR2 as FQNEAQ (reference sequence). The CDR3 runs to 15 residues. With 3 bases clipped from V and 7 bases from J, the junction kept 11 bases outside the gene matches. The CDR3 protein is CASSLGDRALGGYTF. CDR3 DNA sequence: TGTGCCAGCAGCTTGGGAGACAGGGCGCTAGGTGGCTACACCTTC.

The V call is TRBV7-9, the J call TRBJ1-1; D may be TRBD1 (5 bases). Trimming removed 7 bases from V and 0 bases from J, with 12 bases in between. The CDR3 consists of 14 residues. From germline, CDR1 is SEHNR and CDR2 FQNEAQ (reference sequence). As DNA, the CDR3 is TGTGCCAGCACCGTACAGGCCATGAACACTGAAGCTTTCTTT. Translating it yields CASTVQAMNTEAFF.

The chain recombines TRBV7-9 with TRBJ1-6; D is ambiguous. In germline, CDR1 is SEHNR, CDR2 FQNEAQ (reference sequence). Trimming removed 3 bases at V and 6 bases at J, with 12 bases between. The CDR3 has 15 residues. CDR3 residues: CASSFDLEANSPLHF. The CDR3 DNA follows: TGTGCCAGCAGCTTTGATCTGGAAGCTAATTCACCCCTCCACTTT. Filled out from reference TRBV7-9 and TRBJ1-6, the complete variable domain reads DTGVSQNPRHKITKRGQNVTFRCDPISEHNRLYWYRQTLGQGPEFLTYFQNEAQLEKSRLLSDRFSAERPKGSFSTLEIQRTEQGDSAMYLCASSFDLEANSPLHFGNGTRLTVT.

This clone was counted once. The chain recombines TRBV5-5 with TRBJ2-7; possible D gene TRBD2, 5 bases. Germline-derived CDR1 and CDR2 are SGHKS and YYEKEE (reference sequence). With 0 bases removed from V and 4 bases from J, the gap between germline ends came to 14 bases. This CDR3 has 15 amino acids. The CDR3 loop reads CASSLAKGREYEQYF. The CDR3 DNA is TGTGCCAGCAGCTTGGCCAAAGGGAGAGAATACGAGCAGTACTTC.

The chain carries TRBV11-2 and TRBJ2-1, with D unresolved. Germline lookup yields CDR1 SGHAT and CDR2 FQNNGV. The CDR3 has 15 amino acids. Trimming pared 4 bases from V and 3 bases from J, leaving 13 bases between. CDR3 in DNA: TGTGCCAGCAGCTCCCCGGTTAGGGTCTACAATGAGCAGTTCTTC. Residues: CASSSPVRVYNEQFF. Combining the CDR3 with reference TRBV11-2 and TRBJ2-1 gives the whole variable domain EAGVAQSPRYKIIEKRQSVAFWCNPISGHATLYWYQQILGQGPKLLIQFQNNGVVDDSQLPKDRFSAERLKGVDSTLKIQPAKLEDSAVYLCASSSPVRVYNEQFFGPGTRLTVL.

The chain employs TRBV6-5 and TRBJ2-7; D not certain. Germline CDR1 MNHEY, CDR2 SVGAGI. CDR3 size: 11 residues. Trimming shortened V by 4 bases and J by 3 bases, and 4 bases separated the two germline ends. The CDR3: CASSSFYEQYF. CDR3 sequence (DNA): TGTGCCAGCAGTTCGTTCTACGAGCAGTACTTC.

V and J are TRBV30 and TRBJ2-2; D unresolved. Germline V gene data show CDR1 as GTSNPN and CDR2 as SVGIG (reference sequence). The CDR3 length is 12 residues. With 5 bases removed from V and 7 bases from J, the gap between germline ends came to 11 bases. This CDR3 reads CAWARFGGELFF. The DNA for the CDR3 is TGTGCCTGGGCGAGGTTCGGCGGGGAGCTGTTTTTT.

A single count supports this clone. The chain links TRBV30 to TRBJ1-2; D gene uncertain. Germline-derived CDR1 and CDR2 are GTSNPN and SVGIG (reference sequence). V was shortened by 0 bases and J by 8 bases, with 13 bases between the two germline ends. This CDR3 has 13 amino acids. The CDR3 region is CAWSVGGVSGYTF. The CDR3 coding sequence is TGTGCCTGGAGTGTAGGTGGCGTCTCGGGCTACACCTTC.

The chain is built from TRBV7-6 and TRBJ2-5; 8 bases are shared with TRBD1. After removal of 5 bases from V and 4 bases from J, the junction contained 9 bases not matched to a gene. This CDR3 region has 15 residues. Per the germline V gene, CDR1 is SGHVS and CDR2 is FNYEAQ. CDR3 coding DNA: TGTGCCAGCAGCACCCTAGCAGGGGGCATAGAGACCCAGTACTTC. Protein sequence: CASSTLAGGIETQYF.

The chain uses TRBV28 and TRBJ2-7; 11 positions agree with TRBD2. Germline V gives CDR1 MDHEN, CDR2 SYDVKM. V lost 10 bases and J lost 5; bases outside the gene matches: 10. The CDR3 is 14 amino acids. The CDR3 DNA reads as TGTGCCACCTATCCTAGCGGGAGGATCGACGAGCAGTACTTC. It is translated as CATYPSGRIDEQYF.